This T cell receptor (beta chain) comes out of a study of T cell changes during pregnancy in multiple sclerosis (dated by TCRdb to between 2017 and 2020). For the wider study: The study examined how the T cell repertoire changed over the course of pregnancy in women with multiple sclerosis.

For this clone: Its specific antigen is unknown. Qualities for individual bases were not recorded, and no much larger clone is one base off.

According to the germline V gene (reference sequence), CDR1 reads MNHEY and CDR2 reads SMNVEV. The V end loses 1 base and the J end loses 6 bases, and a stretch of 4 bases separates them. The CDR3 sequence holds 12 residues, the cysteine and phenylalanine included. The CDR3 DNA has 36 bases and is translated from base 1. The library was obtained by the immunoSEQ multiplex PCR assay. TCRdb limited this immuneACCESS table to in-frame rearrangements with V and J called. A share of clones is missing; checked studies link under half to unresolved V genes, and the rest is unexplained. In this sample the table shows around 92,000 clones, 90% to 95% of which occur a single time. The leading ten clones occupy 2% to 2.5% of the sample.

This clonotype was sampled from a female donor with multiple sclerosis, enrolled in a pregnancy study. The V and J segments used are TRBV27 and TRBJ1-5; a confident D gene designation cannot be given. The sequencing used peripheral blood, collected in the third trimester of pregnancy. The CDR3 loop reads CASSLYGQPQHF. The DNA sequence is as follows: TGTGCCAGCAGTTTATACGGTCAGCCCCAGCATTTT.